The 29 T cell receptor beta chains in this list originate from one sample, sequenced in a study of blood T cells in healthy people across ages. Alongside a J-beta primer mix, a sample-barcoded 5' primer served in a second PCR lasting about 6 to 12 cycles. TCRdb reanalysed the 5' RACE reads using MiXCR and keeps one entry per CDR3 protein. Among some 1.8 million distinct CDR3 sequences, about 39% were seen once, and the ten largest hold about 21%. The sequencing sample was made of blood. The receptors originated from a human donor in good health.

This clonotype appeared a few times. The rearrangement joins TRBV14 to TRBJ2-7; D not certain. The CDR3 runs to 13 residues. Trimming shortened V by 3 bases and J by 5 bases, and 11 bases separated the two germline ends. Germline V gene lookup returns CDR1 SGHDN and CDR2 FVKESK. The CDR3 protein is CASSHALTDEQYF. The CDR3 nucleotides are TGTGCCAGCAGCCATGCCCTTACAGACGAGCAGTACTTC.

The chain combines TRBV27 with TRBJ1-4; D gene ambiguous. Germline lookup yields CDR1 MNHEY and CDR2 SMNVEV (reference sequence). Trimming removed 0 bases from V and 16 bases from J, with 18 bases in between. The CDR3 has 14 amino acids. CDR3 DNA: TGTGCCAGCAGTTTATCAGGGTTCGGATCCCCCTGGTTTTTT. This encodes CASSLSGFGSPWFF.

The chain is built from TRBV10-3 and TRBJ2-5; 9 nucleotides align to TRBD1. Near its end, the DNA agrees better with TRBJ2-7, so the J call may be wrong. The CDR3 runs 13 residues. Germline CDR1 ENHRY, CDR2 SYGVKD. The DNA of the CDR3 is TGTGCCATCAGTGCCCAGGGACAGGGCGAGCAGTACTTC. This encodes CAISAQGQGEQYF.

In its sample, this clonotype was seen a few times. The chain recombines TRBV7-2 with TRBJ2-3; D unresolved. V lost 2 bases, J lost 1 base, and 7 bases lay in between. Germline CDR1 SGHTA, CDR2 FQGNSA. The CDR3 spans 14 residues. The DNA for the CDR3 is TGTGCCAGCAGCTTAAGCGTTCGCACAGATACGCAGTATTTT. Translation: CASSLSVRTDTQYF.

The chain uses TRBV2 and TRBJ1-1; D may be TRBD1 (6 bases). CDR1 and CDR2 from the germline V gene are SNHLY and FYNNEI. The V gene lost 8 bases and the J gene lost 1 base, with 14 bases spanning the gap. The CDR3 runs to 14 residues. The CDR3 is CASRQGGSNTEAFF. The CDR3 DNA reads TGTGCCAGCCGGCAAGGGGGGTCGAACACTGAAGCTTTCTTT. The full variable domain, completed using reference TRBV2 and TRBJ1-1, is EPEVTQTPSHQVTQMGQEVILRCVPISNHLYFYWYRQILGQKVEFLVSFYNNEISEKSEIFDDQFSVERPDGSNFTLKIRSTKLEDSAMYFCASRQGGSNTEAFFGQGTRLTVV.

The chain employs TRBV5-1 and TRBJ2-7; D is possibly TRBD1 (6 bases). The V and J ends lost 2 bases and 5 bases respectively, with 11 bases between them. Per the germline V gene, CDR1 is SGHRS and CDR2 is YFSETQ. This CDR3 contains 13 residues. The CDR3 reads CASSFTGKDEQYF. The DNA of the CDR3 is TGCGCCAGCAGCTTCACAGGGAAGGACGAGCAGTACTTC.

This clonotype turned up a few times. The genes are TRBV10-3 and TRBJ2-3; 8 bases match TRBD2. CDR3 length: 15 amino acids. Germline loops: CDR1 ENHRY, CDR2 SYGVKD. V shed 3 bases and J 1 base; nucleotides not matched to a gene: 3. CDR3 DNA sequence: TGTGCCATCAGTGATCCGGGGGGGGGCACAGATACGCAGTATTTT. Its protein product is CAISDPGGGTDTQYF.

The V and J genes are TRBV7-2 and TRBJ2-7; no clear D gene. Germline V lookup: CDR1 SGHTA, CDR2 FQGNSA. The CDR3 runs to 14 residues. V was shortened by 1 base and J by 2 bases, with 9 bases between the two germline ends. CDR3 loop: CASSLVVPTYEQYF. The DNA of the CDR3 is TGTGCCAGCAGCTTAGTTGTCCCAACCTACGAGCAGTACTTC.

The rearrangement joins TRBV12-3 or TRBV12-4 to TRBJ2-7; D gene unclear. This CDR3 comprises 14 residues. Trimming removed 6 bases from V and 0 bases from J, with 12 bases in between. The CDR3 bases are TGTGCCAGCAGCCCTGACCTGGACTCCTACGAGCAGTACTTC. As protein: CASSPDLDSYEQYF.

The chain joins TRBV9 to TRBJ1-2, with D perhaps matching TRBD1 (5 bases). V lost 2 bases, J lost 8 bases, and 16 bases lay in between. The CDR3 has 14 residues. In germline, CDR1 is SGDLS, CDR2 YYNGEE. The CDR3 nucleotides read TGTGCCAGCAGCGTCCAACAGGCCGGAGGGGGCTACACCTTC. Its translation is CASSVQQAGGGYTF.

Comment on this clonotype: A much larger clonotype is one base distant, so this may be a read error. The V call is TRBV10-3, the J call TRBJ2-5, with 8 bases aligning to TRBD1. Germline values: CDR1 ENHRY, CDR2 SYGVKD. The V segment lost 8 bases and the J segment 5 bases; nucleotides outside the gene matches: 7. This CDR3 is built from 13 residues. In DNA form, the CDR3 reads TGTGCCATCGGTGGGACAGGCGGGGAGACCCAGTACTTC. It is translated as CAIGGTGGETQYF.

This clonotype was observed a few times. This rearrangement joins TRBV12-3 or TRBV12-4 to TRBJ2-7, with D perhaps TRBD2 (5 bases). With 8 bases removed from V and 4 bases from J, the gap between germline ends came to 18 bases. The CDR3 is 14 residues long. This CDR3 is CASRPGLGWYEQYF. In nucleotides, the CDR3 is TGTGCCAGCCGTCCGGGATTGGGTTGGTACGAGCAGTACTTC.

The chain recombines TRBV29-1 with TRBJ2-1, with D perhaps matching TRBD2 (6 bases). The germline V gene encodes CDR1 SQVTM and CDR2 ANQGSEA. Trimming removed 5 bases from V and 4 bases from J, with 15 bases in between. The CDR3 extends over 14 amino acids. CDR3 loop: CSVPLFAGYNEQFF. CDR3 DNA sequence: TGCAGCGTTCCGCTTTTTGCGGGATACAATGAGCAGTTCTTC.

About this clonotype: The junction and the germline gene differ at one end; a read error may be behind it. The CDR3 bases are TGTGCCAGCAGATTAGTAGACAATACGCAGTATTTT. Residues: CASRLVDNTQYF. The chain is built from TRBV12-3 or TRBV12-4 and TRBJ2-3; D uncertain. This CDR3 comprises 12 residues.

This clonotype turned up a few times. The chain joins TRBV5-1 to TRBJ1-5; D gene uncertain. Germline V CDR1 and CDR2: SGHRS, YFSETQ. CDR3 length equals 12 residues. Trimming left V 7 bases short and J 6 bases short, with 11 bases between. The CDR3 region is CASSPEGQPQHF. For the CDR3, the DNA is TGCGCCAGCTCACCTGAGGGTCAGCCCCAGCATTTT.

This clonotype came up a few times. The chain carries TRBV29-1 and TRBJ1-3, with D uncertain. The germline gives CDR1 SQVTM, CDR2 ANQGSEA. CDR3 length: 12 amino acids. V was clipped by 4 bases and J by 0 bases, with 4 bases between them. This chain's CDR3 is CSVANSGNTIYF. CDR3 DNA: TGCAGCGTTGCAAACTCTGGAAACACCATATATTTT.

Points on this clonotype: The junction shows a germline mismatch at one end, possibly a read error. This sequence joins TRBV15 and TRBJ1-2; 11 nucleotides line up with TRBD1. The CDR3 consists of 16 residues. In germline, CDR1 is LNHNV, CDR2 YYDKDF (reference sequence). The CDR3 sequence is CASSRIRDRGKYGYTF. The CDR3 nucleotides read TGTGCCTCCAGCAGGATCCGGGACAGGGGGAAATATGGCTACACCTTC.

This clonotype was observed a handful of times. The rearrangement joins TRBV20-1 to TRBJ1-4; 8 bases align to TRBD1. There are 14 residues in the CDR3. Germline values: CDR1 DFQATT, CDR2 SNEGSKA (reference sequence). Unmatched junction bases numbered 6, after V lost 4 bases and J lost 5 bases. CDR3 amino acids: CSAIKRTGNEKLFF. The CDR3 coding sequence is TGCAGTGCTATAAAACGGACAGGGAATGAAAAACTGTTTTTT.

DNA of the CDR3: TGTGCCAGCAGTTTATCAGCCGGGGGAATGAACACTGAAGCTTTCTTT. The encoded protein is CASSLSAGGMNTEAFF. The chain couples TRBV28 to TRBJ1-1, with a tentative D call TRBD1 (5 bases). Trimming left V 1 base short and J 0 bases short, with 12 bases between. The germline V gene has CDR1 MDHEN and CDR2 SYDVKM. The length of the CDR3 is 16 residues. Supplemented by reference TRBV28 and TRBJ1-1, the full variable domain reads DVKVTQSSRYLVKRTGEKVFLECVQDMDHENMFWYRQDPGLGLRLIYFSYDVKMKEKGDIPEGYSVSREKKERFSLILESASTNQTSMYLCASSLSAGGMNTEAFFGQGTRLTVV.

The chain uses TRBV13 and TRBJ2-1, with no clear D. V shed 10 bases and J shed 5 bases, with 12 bases lying between them. This CDR3 contains 12 residues. Germline CDR1 PRHDT, CDR2 FYEKMQ (reference sequence). CDR3 sequence reads: CATPDGHNEQFF. CDR3 nucleotides: TGTGCCACCCCGGACGGCCACAATGAGCAGTTCTTC. Full variable domain (remainder filled in from reference TRBV13 and TRBJ2-1): AAGVIQSPRHLIKEKRETATLKCYPIPRHDTVYWYQQGPGQDPQFLISFYEKMQSDKGSIPDRFSAQQFSDYHSELNMSSLELGDSALYFCATPDGHNEQFFGPGTRLTVL.

Only a few counts were recorded for this clonotype. The chain uses TRBV7-9 and TRBJ2-7; TRBD1 might be the D (6 bases). Looked up from germline, CDR1 is SEHNR and CDR2 is FQNEAQ (reference sequence). V shed 4 bases and J shed 5 bases, with 18 bases lying between them. CDR3 length: 15 residues. The CDR3: CASSSLVGQSNEQYF. CDR3 in DNA: TGTGCCAGCAGCTCCCTAGTCGGACAGAGTAACGAGCAGTACTTC.

The CDR3 DNA is TGTGCCAGCAGTTACTCAGGGAAAGGGGCGAATGGCTACACCTTC. Encoded protein: CASSYSGKGANGYTF. This chain joins TRBV6-5 and TRBJ1-2, with a possible D match to TRBD1 (5 bases). This CDR3 is 15 amino acids long. The ends were cut back, 0 bases at V and 6 bases at J, with 14 bases in the middle. Looked up from germline, CDR1 is MNHEY and CDR2 is SVGAGI.

CDR3 loop: CASSPGPDRQETQYF. The DNA for the CDR3 is TGTGCCAGCTCACCGGGACCTGACAGACAAGAGACCCAGTACTTC. The J gene is TRBJ2-5, the V gene TRBV18, with D tentatively TRBD1 or TRBD2 (5 bases each). The CDR3 is 15 residues long. Deletions cut 3 bases from V and 2 bases from J, with 13 bases between. Germline V gene data show CDR1 as KGHSH and CDR2 as LQKENI. The variable domain in full, completed from reference TRBV18 and TRBJ2-5, reads NAGVMQNPRHLVRRRGQEARLRCSPMKGHSHVYWYRQLPEEGLKFMVYLQKENIIDESGMPKERFSAEFPKEGPSILRIQQVVRGDSAAYFCASSPGPDRQETQYFGPGTRLLVL.

This chain connects TRBV24-1 to TRBJ2-3; 11 positions match TRBD2. Looked up from germline, CDR1 is KGHDR and CDR2 is SFDVKD. This CDR3 has 15 amino acids. Losses at the gene ends were 9 bases for V and 1 base for J; bases not matched to a gene: 5. The CDR3 loop is CATGQTSGGTDTQYF. The CDR3 DNA sequence: TGTGCCACCGGCCAGACTAGCGGGGGCACAGATACGCAGTATTTT.

This clonotype showed up many times. The V call is TRBV5-1, the J call TRBJ2-1; tentative D call: TRBD1 (6 bases). V was cut by 3 bases and J by 0 bases, with 10 bases left in between. This CDR3 spans 15 amino acids. The germline V gene has CDR1 SGHRS and CDR2 YFSETQ. This CDR3 is CASSWTDSSYNEQFF. CDR3 DNA sequence: TGCGCCAGCAGCTGGACAGATAGCTCCTACAATGAGCAGTTCTTC.

V gene TRBV7-2 combines with J gene TRBJ1-1; no clear D gene. Per germline, CDR1 SGHTA and CDR2 FQGNSA. Trimming removed 4 bases from V and 5 bases from J, with 26 bases in between. The CDR3 is 18 amino acids. This CDR3 is CASSSPAGREGLRTEAFF. DNA of the CDR3: TGTGCCAGCAGCTCACCCGCTGGGAGGGAAGGGTTGAGGACTGAAGCTTTCTTT. Supplemented by reference TRBV7-2 and TRBJ1-1, the full variable domain reads GAGVSQSPSNKVTEKGKDVELRCDPISGHTALYWYRQSLGQGLEFLIYFQGNSAPDKSGLPSDRFSAERTGGSVSTLTIQRTQQEDSAVYLCASSSPAGREGLRTEAFFGQGTRLTVV.

This chain joins TRBV29-1 and TRBJ2-7; no firm D call. The CDR3 loop spans 11 amino acids. The germline V gene has CDR1 SQVTM and CDR2 ANQGSEA. CDR3 sequence (DNA): TGCAGTGCAATCGGTATGAGCGAGCAGTACTTC. Encoded protein: CSAIGMSEQYF.

This chain links TRBV20-1 with TRBJ1-5; a weak D match, TRBD1 (6 bases). Germline values: CDR1 DFQATT, CDR2 SNEGSKA (reference sequence). The CDR3 sequence is 13 residues long. The V and J ends lost 4 bases and 5 bases respectively, with 12 bases between them. The DNA for the CDR3 is TGCAGTGCTACACGACAGGCTGATCAGCCCCAGCATTTT. Translating it yields CSATRQADQPQHF.

This rearrangement joins TRBV20-1 to TRBJ2-3; 7 bases are shared with TRBD2. V shed 2 bases, J shed 1 base, and the junction held 9 bases outside the gene matches. Germline CDR1 reads DFQATT; CDR2 reads SNEGSKA (reference sequence). The CDR3 sequence is 16 residues long. DNA for the CDR3: TGCAGTGCTAGAATTCCCTGGGGGGGAGGCACAGATACGCAGTATTTT. It is translated as CSARIPWGGGTDTQYF.